These T cell receptor beta chains were read from a single sample in a study of cytomegalovirus exposure and HLA in healthy donors. TCRdb keeps only in-frame clones here, not all; method: immunoSEQ multiplex PCR. Here the sample spans 100,000 to 150,000 clones, around 73% being singletons. The source material was PBMCs. The receptor set was obtained from a man aged 60 to 69 in good health and CMV-seropositive. Both conserved end residues are part of each CDR3. A D gene is named only where the DNA matches it firmly. Rows may omit the clone size; those that give it use once, few, many or a size class.

CDR3 length: 14
V gene: TRBV5-1
D gene: TRBD2
clone size: NA
J gene: TRBJ2-1
CDR3 protein: CASSLTAGGNEQFF
CDR3 DNA: TGCGCCAGCAGCTTAACAGCGGGGGGCAATGAGCAGTTCTTC

CDR3 length: 11
V gene: TRBV29-1
D gene: NA
clone size: NA
J gene: TRBJ1-3
CDR3 protein: CSVQTADTIYF
CDR3 DNA: TGCAGCGTTCAAACGGCGGACACCATATATTTT

CDR3 length: 14
V gene: TRBV5-4
D gene: NA
clone size: once
J gene: TRBJ2-5
CDR3 protein: CASSLRGMEETQYF
CDR3 DNA: TGTGCCAGCAGCTTGCGAGGGATGGAAGAGACCCAGTACTTC

CDR3 length: 16
V gene: TRBV5-1
D gene: NA
clone size: NA
J gene: TRBJ1-4
CDR3 protein: CASSYLPPGLNEKLFF
CDR3 DNA: TGCGCCAGCAGCTACCTACCCCCAGGTCTCAATGAAAAACTGTTTTTT

CDR3 length: 12
V gene: TRBV6-1
D gene: NA
clone size: many
J gene: TRBJ2-7
CDR3 protein: CASGRVLDEQYF
CDR3 DNA: TGTGCCAGCGGCCGGGTTCTCGACGAGCAGTACTTC

CDR3 length: 19
V gene: TRBV5-4
D gene: NA
clone size: NA
J gene: TRBJ1-4
CDR3 protein: CASSWGGRSIRATNEKLFF
CDR3 DNA: TGTGCCAGCAGCTGGGGGGGGCGTTCGATCCGAGCAACTAATGAAAAACTGTTTTTT

CDR3 length: 14
V gene: TRBV11-1
D gene: NA
clone size: NA
J gene: TRBJ2-1
CDR3 protein: CASSLGGAVREQFF
CDR3 DNA: TGTGCCAGCAGCCTGGGCGGGGCGGTCCGGGAGCAGTTCTTC

CDR3 length: 14
V gene: TRBV7-9
D gene: NA
clone size: NA
J gene: TRBJ2-3
CDR3 protein: CASSYWDNTDTQYF
CDR3 DNA: TGTGCCAGCAGCTATTGGGACAACACAGATACGCAGTATTTT

CDR3 length: 14
V gene: TRBV5-6
D gene: TRBD1
clone size: NA
J gene: TRBJ2-1
CDR3 protein: CASSLIRGLSEQFF
CDR3 DNA: TGTGCCAGCAGCTTGATCAGGGGGCTAAGTGAGCAGTTCTTC

CDR3 length: 16
V gene: TRBV29-1
D gene: NA
clone size: NA
J gene: TRBJ2-6
CDR3 protein: CSVRHAELSGANVLTF
CDR3 DNA: TGCAGCGTTCGACACGCCGAACTCTCTGGGGCCAACGTCCTGACTTTC

CDR3 length: 15
V gene: TRBV21-1
D gene: NA
clone size: NA
J gene: TRBJ1-3
CDR3 protein: CASISDRGLGNTIYF
CDR3 DNA: TGTGCCAGCATCTCGGACAGGGGGCTTGGAAACACCATATATTTT

CDR3 length: 16
V gene: TRBV28
D gene: NA
clone size: NA
J gene: TRBJ2-7
CDR3 protein: CASSLHRGAYSNEQYF
CDR3 DNA: TGTGCCAGCAGTTTACATCGGGGGGCTTACTCGAACGAGCAGTACTTC

CDR3 length: 16
V gene: TRBV10-1
D gene: NA
clone size: once
J gene: TRBJ2-1
CDR3 protein: CASSDPGQSSYNEQFF
CDR3 DNA: TGCGCCAGCAGTGATCCCGGACAGAGCTCCTACAATGAGCAGTTCTTC

CDR3 length: 12
V gene: TRBV19
D gene: NA
clone size: NA
J gene: TRBJ2-1
CDR3 protein: CASSIGGNEQFF
CDR3 DNA: TGTGCCAGTAGTATAGGAGGCAATGAGCAGTTCTTC

CDR3 length: 14
V gene: TRBV2
D gene: TRBD1
clone size: NA
J gene: TRBJ1-5
CDR3 protein: CASRDRVKDQPQHF
CDR3 DNA: TGTGCCAGCAGAGACAGGGTGAAGGATCAGCCCCAGCATTTT

CDR3 length: 18
V gene: TRBV4-2
D gene: NA
clone size: NA
J gene: TRBJ1-3
CDR3 protein: CASTKLEDGPSGGNTIYF
CDR3 DNA: TGTGCCAGCACCAAGCTAGAGGACGGACCCTCGGGGGGAAACACCATATATTTT

CDR3 length: 14
V gene: TRBV5-1
D gene: TRBD1
clone size: NA
J gene: TRBJ1-4
CDR3 protein: CASSPRDRGEKLFF
CDR3 DNA: TGCGCCAGCAGCCCCAGGGACAGGGGAGAAAAACTGTTTTTT

CDR3 length: 12
V gene: TRBV29-1
D gene: TRBD1
clone size: NA
J gene: TRBJ2-7
CDR3 protein: CSVSQGAYEQYF
CDR3 DNA: TGCAGCGTGTCACAGGGGGCCTACGAGCAGTACTTC

CDR3 length: 11
V gene: TRBV2
D gene: NA
clone size: NA
J gene: TRBJ2-1
CDR3 protein: CASTWSHEQFF
CDR3 DNA: TGTGCCAGCACCTGGAGCCATGAGCAGTTCTTC

CDR3 length: 16
V gene: TRBV10-3
D gene: TRBD2
clone size: NA
J gene: TRBJ2-1
CDR3 protein: CAISESRAGGYNEQFF
CDR3 DNA: TGTGCCATCAGTGAAAGTCGGGCGGGGGGCTACAATGAGCAGTTCTTC

CDR3 length: 11
V gene: TRBV5-1
D gene: NA
clone size: NA
J gene: TRBJ2-7
CDR3 protein: CASRAGVEQYF
CDR3 DNA: TGCGCCAGCAGAGCAGGGGTTGAGCAGTACTTC

CDR3 length: 13
V gene: TRBV6-5
D gene: NA
clone size: NA
J gene: TRBJ1-1
CDR3 protein: CASSYTETSEAFF
CDR3 DNA: TGTGCCAGCAGTTACACTGAGACAAGTGAAGCTTTCTTT

CDR3 length: 15
V gene: TRBV21-1
D gene: NA
clone size: many
J gene: TRBJ1-4
CDR3 protein: CASSNRQLENEKLFF
CDR3 DNA: TGTGCCAGCAGCAACAGACAGCTGGAAAATGAAAAACTGTTTTTT

CDR3 length: 15
V gene: TRBV5-1
D gene: TRBD1
clone size: NA
J gene: TRBJ2-1
CDR3 protein: CASSLAQGALNEQFF
CDR3 DNA: TGCGCCAGCAGCTTGGCTCAGGGGGCGCTTAATGAGCAGTTCTTC

CDR3 length: 14
V gene: TRBV2
D gene: TRBD2
clone size: NA
J gene: TRBJ2-2
CDR3 protein: CASSAERGGGELFF
CDR3 DNA: TGTGCCAGCAGTGCCGAGCGGGGTGGCGGGGAGCTGTTTTTT

CDR3 length: 15
V gene: TRBV28
D gene: NA
clone size: NA
J gene: TRBJ1-5
CDR3 protein: CASNPGGQGGQPQHF
CDR3 DNA: TGTGCCAGCAACCCGGGGGGGCAGGGCGGCCAGCCCCAGCATTTT

CDR3 length: 13
V gene: TRBV28
D gene: TRBD1
clone size: NA
J gene: TRBJ1-2
CDR3 protein: CASSNRGSYGYTF
CDR3 DNA: TGTGCCAGCAGTAACAGGGGGTCCTATGGCTACACCTTC

CDR3 length: 13
V gene: TRBV6-5
D gene: TRBD1
clone size: NA
J gene: TRBJ1-1
CDR3 protein: CASSLDRGTEAFF
CDR3 DNA: TGTGCCAGCAGTTTGGACAGGGGGACTGAAGCTTTCTTT

CDR3 length: 13
V gene: TRBV5-1
D gene: NA
clone size: NA
J gene: TRBJ2-2
CDR3 protein: CASSLAAAGELFF
CDR3 DNA: TGCGCCAGCAGCTTGGCGGCGGCCGGGGAGCTGTTTTTT

CDR3 length: 14
V gene: TRBV6-5
D gene: NA
clone size: few
J gene: TRBJ1-5
CDR3 protein: CASSEGWSNQPQHF
CDR3 DNA: TGTGCCAGCAGCGAGGGTTGGAGCAATCAGCCCCAGCATTTT

CDR3 length: 14
V gene: TRBV2
D gene: NA
clone size: few
J gene: TRBJ2-1
CDR3 protein: CASSTQGGFYEQFF
CDR3 DNA: TGTGCCAGCAGTACCCAGGGGGGCTTCTATGAGCAGTTCTTC

CDR3 length: 13
V gene: TRBV2
D gene: NA
clone size: once
J gene: TRBJ2-4
CDR3 protein: CASSPLAKNIQYF
CDR3 DNA: TGTGCCAGCAGTCCCTTAGCCAAAAACATTCAGTACTTC

CDR3 length: 14
V gene: TRBV5-1
D gene: NA
clone size: once
J gene: TRBJ2-5
CDR3 protein: CASSLSGGGETQYF
CDR3 DNA: TGCGCCAGCAGCTTGTCGGGGGGCGGGGAGACCCAGTACTTC